Below, 21 T cell receptor beta chains from the same sample are listed, as sequenced in a study of blood T cell repertoires in COVID-19. Data came from immunoSEQ multiplex PCR; TCRdb stores just in-frame clones and leaves some out. The sample consists of roughly 70,000 clones, around nine tenths of them appearing once. Sequencing was carried out using peripheral blood. These receptors were collected from a man between 65 and 79 years old with acute or convalescent COVID-19.

The chain is built from TRBV7-9 and TRBJ1-4, with a tentative D call TRBD1 (6 bases). Germline V lookup: CDR1 SEHNR, CDR2 FQNEAQ (reference sequence). The germline V and J ends were trimmed by 5 bases and 1 base, with 11 bases remaining between them. This CDR3 has 15 residues. The CDR3 DNA reads as TGTGCCAGCAGCCCCAGGGACATAACTAATGAAAAACTGTTTTTT. Amino acids: CASSPRDITNEKLFF.

Regarding this clone: One end of the junction does not line up with germline, which may come from a read error. This chain links TRBV10-3 with TRBJ1-2; TRBD1 aligns across 7 bases. This CDR3 spans 11 amino acids. In germline, CDR1 is ENHRY, CDR2 SYGVKD. In nucleotides, the CDR3 is TGTGCCATCAGTGAGAACCGGGACAGAAACTTT. This encodes CAISENRDRNF.

The rearrangement joins TRBV9 to TRBJ2-3, with D perhaps TRBD2 (5 bases). The V gene lost 8 bases and the J gene lost 5 bases, with 15 bases spanning the gap. This CDR3 comprises 13 residues. Germline assignment: CDR1 SGDLS and CDR2 YYNGEE. The CDR3 DNA is TGTGCCAGTACCGAGGGCGTGGGAGATACGCAGTATTTT. Translating gives CASTEGVGDTQYF. Combining the CDR3 with reference TRBV9 and TRBJ2-3 gives the whole variable domain DSGVTQTPKHLITATGQRVTLRCSPRSGDLSVYWYQQSLDQGLQFLIQYYNGEERAKGNILERFSAQQFPDLHSELNLSSLELGDSALYFCASTEGVGDTQYFGPGTRLTVL.

The V gene is TRBV24-1, the J gene TRBJ2-1, with D possibly TRBD2 on 6 matching bases. This CDR3 is 11 amino acids long. V lost 6 bases and J 8 bases, leaving 7 bases between the germline ends. Germline V gives CDR1 KGHDR, CDR2 SFDVKD. CDR3: CATSWEDEQFF. Here the CDR3 DNA reads TGTGCCACCAGTTGGGAGGATGAGCAGTTCTTC.

This chain joins TRBV6-6 and TRBJ2-7; possibly TRBD1 for D (5 bases). The CDR3 sequence is 15 residues long. Trimming removed 2 bases from V and 3 bases from J, with 14 bases in between. The germline gives CDR1 MNHNY, CDR2 SVGAGI (reference sequence). CDR3 in amino acids: CASSYGQGRNYEQYF. For the CDR3, the DNA is TGTGCCAGCAGTTACGGGCAGGGTAGAAACTACGAGCAGTACTTC.

The chain couples TRBV7-9 to TRBJ2-3; a weak D match, TRBD2 (6 bases). Germline CDR1 reads SEHNR; CDR2 reads FQNEAQ (reference sequence). The CDR3 has 16 residues. V dropped 5 bases and J dropped 0 bases, with 15 bases sitting between them. As DNA, the CDR3 is TGTGCCAGCAGCCTTCGGAGGACTATTAGCACAGATACGCAGTATTTT. Protein product: CASSLRRTISTDTQYF.

The chain has TRBV6-5 and TRBJ2-3; no firm D call. Trimming shortened V by 2 bases and J by 6 bases, and 18 bases separated the two germline ends. The CDR3 has 16 residues. Germline V gives CDR1 MNHEY, CDR2 SVGAGI. In nucleotides, the CDR3 is TGTGCCAGCAGTTACACCGCAGACCAGGCAAGGGATACGCAGTATTTT. Its protein is CASSYTADQARDTQYF.

This clone was picked up one time. The chain couples TRBV6-5 to TRBJ2-7, with 7 bases lining up with TRBD2. The CDR3 is 14 residues long. With 4 bases clipped from V and 3 bases from J, the junction kept 6 bases outside the gene matches. Germline V CDR1 and CDR2: MNHEY, SVGAGI. CDR3 in DNA: TGTGCCAGCAGTTGGTCCGGGGGGAGCTACGAGCAGTACTTC. It codes for CASSWSGGSYEQYF.

V gene TRBV2 combines with J gene TRBJ1-4; TRBD1 might be the D (5 bases). The V gene lost 7 bases and the J gene lost 10 bases, with 19 bases spanning the gap. Germline CDR1 is SNHLY and CDR2 is FYNNEI. The CDR3 is 14 residues long. The CDR3: CASTGGTRVGKLFF. The CDR3 nucleotides read TGTGCCAGCACGGGCGGGACCCGGGTTGGAAAACTGTTTTTT.

The chain carries TRBV19 and TRBJ2-3; D perhaps matches TRBD2 (7 bases). V was shortened by 4 bases and J by 2 bases, with 13 bases between the two germline ends. The V gene's germline CDR1 is LNHDA and CDR2 SQIVND (reference sequence). This CDR3 has 15 residues. In DNA form, the CDR3 reads TGTGCCAGTAGTACTCGGGGGGCGTTCACAGATACGCAGTATTTT. Translated, it gives CASSTRGAFTDTQYF.

This sequence joins TRBV28 and TRBJ2-1; 9 bases align to TRBD1. This CDR3 is built from 16 residues. CDR1 is MDHEN, CDR2 SYDVKM, per germline. V was pared by 4 bases and J by 0 bases, with 4 bases of the junction left unmatched. The DNA for the CDR3 is TGTGCCAGCAGTTGGGGGACAGGGAGCTCCTACAATGAGCAGTTCTTC. It specifies CASSWGTGSSYNEQFF.

CDR3 nucleotide sequence: TGTGCCAGCAGATCGAAGACAGGGCCCTACGAGCAGTACTTC. Its protein product is CASRSKTGPYEQYF. The genes are TRBV2 and TRBJ2-7; TRBD1 matches at 7 bases. CDR3 length: 14 amino acids. Per the germline V gene, CDR1 is SNHLY and CDR2 is FYNNEI. V gave up 6 bases and J gave up 2 bases; unmatched junction bases: 7.

J is TRBJ1-1 and V is TRBV27; no clear D gene. This CDR3 region has 15 residues. Germline CDR1 and CDR2: MNHEY and SMNVEV (reference sequence). Trimming cost V 2 bases and J 4 bases, with 14 bases left between them. The CDR3 DNA sequence: TGTGCCAGCAGTTTACTACCACACCGGGGCACTGAAGCTTTCTTT. The encoded protein is CASSLLPHRGTEAFF.

The J gene is TRBJ2-1, the V gene TRBV11-1; TRBD2 matches at 10 bases. This CDR3 region has 14 residues. Per germline, CDR1 SGHAT and CDR2 FQDESV (reference sequence). V dropped 8 bases and J dropped 10; count of bases not matched to a gene: 11. CDR3 bases: TGTGCCAGCTCTCAAGCGGGGGGGCGAAGGGAGCAGTTCTTC. It yields the protein CASSQAGGRREQFF.

The DNA for the CDR3 is TGCGCCAGCAGTCAATACTTCGTAGATGCAACTAATGAAAAACTGTTTTTT. It encodes CASSQYFVDATNEKLFF. The chain carries TRBV23-1 and TRBJ1-4; D remains ambiguous. TRBV23-1 is labeled an ORF, and its function is uncertain. The CDR3 runs to 17 residues. V shed 1 base and J shed 0 bases, with 12 bases lying between them.

Comment on this clone: Other DNA sequences in the sample encode the same CDR3. This rearrangement joins TRBV6-6 to TRBJ1-2; D may be TRBD1 (6 bases). CDR3 length: 15 amino acids. Germline V gene lookup returns CDR1 MNHNY and CDR2 SVGAGI (reference sequence). V lost 6 bases to trimming and J lost 4 bases, with 18 bases between them. This CDR3 reads CASSNGPTGSYGYTF. The CDR3 DNA is TGTGCCAGCAGCAATGGACCCACAGGGAGCTATGGCTACACCTTC.

This chain connects TRBV9 to TRBJ2-3, with a weak D call TRBD1 (6 bases). CDR1 SGDLS and CDR2 YYNGEE come from the germline V gene. Deletions cut 4 bases from V and 1 base from J, with 13 bases between. CDR3 size: 15 residues. CDR3 sequence: CASSFRGWGTDTQYF. The CDR3, as DNA: TGTGCCAGCAGCTTCAGGGGTTGGGGCACAGATACGCAGTATTTT. The whole variable domain, filled in from reference TRBV9 and TRBJ2-3, reads DSGVTQTPKHLITATGQRVTLRCSPRSGDLSVYWYQQSLDQGLQFLIQYYNGEERAKGNILERFSAQQFPDLHSELNLSSLELGDSALYFCASSFRGWGTDTQYFGPGTRLTVL.

V usage is TRBV19 and J usage is TRBJ1-6; D ambiguous. The V gene lost 5 bases and the J gene lost 7 bases, with 18 bases spanning the gap. Per the germline V gene, CDR1 is LNHDA and CDR2 is SQIVND (reference sequence). The CDR3 length is 16 residues. CDR3 in DNA: TGTGCCAGTAGTGGACGTGCGAGGGTGGGAAATTCACCCCTCCACTTT. Its translation is CASSGRARVGNSPLHF.

The V and J genes are TRBV27 and TRBJ1-5, with D possibly matching TRBD1 (6 bases). Deletions cut 6 bases from V and 0 bases from J, with 18 bases between. The germline gives CDR1 MNHEY, CDR2 SMNVEV (reference sequence). The CDR3 covers 17 residues. The CDR3 DNA follows: TGTGCCAGCAGACCAGGTGCGGGGGCGCGTAGCAATCAGCCCCAGCATTTT. This sequence encodes CASRPGAGARSNQPQHF.

The DNA for the CDR3 is TGCAGTGCTAGTGGGGACAGGGCGATTGGCTACACCTTC. Amino acids: CSASGDRAIGYTF. The chain has TRBV20-1 and TRBJ1-2; 9 nucleotides align to TRBD1. V lost 3 bases to trimming and J lost 7 bases; unmatched junction nucleotides: 6. The CDR3 has 13 amino acids. Germline loops: CDR1 DFQATT, CDR2 SNEGSKA (reference sequence).

In this sample, this clone turned up once. The chain has TRBV7-3 and TRBJ1-1; D is possibly TRBD1 (6 bases). Germline loops: CDR1 SGHTA, CDR2 FQGTGA. This CDR3 is 13 amino acids long. Trimming left V 5 bases short and J 2 bases short, with 9 bases between. For the CDR3, the DNA is TGTGCCAGCAGCAGGGGGGGAAACACTGAAGCTTTCTTT. This codes for CASSRGGNTEAFF.